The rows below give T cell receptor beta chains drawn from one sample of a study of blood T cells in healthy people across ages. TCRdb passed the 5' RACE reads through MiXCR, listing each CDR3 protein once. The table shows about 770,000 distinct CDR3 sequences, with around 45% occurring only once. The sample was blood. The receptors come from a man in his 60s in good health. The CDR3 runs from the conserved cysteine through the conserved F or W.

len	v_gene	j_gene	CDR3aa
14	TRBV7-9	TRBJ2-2	CASTSTALTRELFF
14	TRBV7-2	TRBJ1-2	CASSVERQARGYTF
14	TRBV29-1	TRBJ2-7	CSVVRGRSSYEQYF
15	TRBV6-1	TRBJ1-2	CASSDRPHLDYGYTF
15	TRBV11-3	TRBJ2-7	CASSSPGAAGYEQYF
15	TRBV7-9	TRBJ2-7	CASSLDGTGGDEQYF
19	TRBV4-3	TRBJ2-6	CASSLRLAGGLTGANVLTF
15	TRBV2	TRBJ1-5	CASRGTAPVNQPQHF
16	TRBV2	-	CASSGPSGGAGETQYF
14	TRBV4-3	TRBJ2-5	CASSPGLFYNEQYF
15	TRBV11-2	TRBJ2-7	CASSLERQGAHEQYF
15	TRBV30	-	CAWSVLGDRSYEQYF
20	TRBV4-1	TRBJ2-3	CASSQGSGLAGVNYGYTQYF
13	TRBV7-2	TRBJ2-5	CASSRPGGETQYF
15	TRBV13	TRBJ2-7	CASSLGVGPTPEQYF
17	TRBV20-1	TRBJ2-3	CSARDPSLATRTDTQYF
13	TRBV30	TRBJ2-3	CAWSGTGIDTQYF
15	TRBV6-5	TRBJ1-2	CASSYSPAGPYGYTF
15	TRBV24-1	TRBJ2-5	CATSDLEGLAETQYF
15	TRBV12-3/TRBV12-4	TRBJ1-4	CASSLAQGSSEKLFF
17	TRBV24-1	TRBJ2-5	CATSDSPGLGDYNEQYF
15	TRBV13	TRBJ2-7	CASSLRRGASYEQYF
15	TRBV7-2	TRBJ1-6	CASSQDSSYNSPLHF
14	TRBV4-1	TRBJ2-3	CASRNRDGTDTQYF
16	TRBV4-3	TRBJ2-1	CASSQDLNTETYEQFF
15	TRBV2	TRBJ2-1	CASSPPGYTYNEQFF
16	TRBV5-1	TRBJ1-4	CASSFSGSTPNEKLFF
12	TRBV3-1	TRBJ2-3	CASSQGLDTQYF
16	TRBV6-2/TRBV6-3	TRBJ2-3	CASSYSKSGSTDTQYF
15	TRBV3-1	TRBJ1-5	CASSGREPLGQPQHF
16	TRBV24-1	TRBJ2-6	CATSDRTGSGANVLTF
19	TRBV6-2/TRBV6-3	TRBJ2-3	CASSYLTRFSVTSTDTQYF
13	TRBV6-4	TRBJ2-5	CASSPDRGETQYF
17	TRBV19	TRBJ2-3	CASSKWGRSEVPDTQYF
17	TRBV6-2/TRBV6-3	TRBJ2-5	CASSYSNRGRMQETQYF
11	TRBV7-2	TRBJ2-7	CASGIYNEQYF
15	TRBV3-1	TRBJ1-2	CASSPRDMANYGYTF
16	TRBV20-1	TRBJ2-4	CSATSIGPRGGDIQYF
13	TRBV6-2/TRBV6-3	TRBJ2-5	CASSYSRSRAQYF
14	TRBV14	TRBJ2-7	CASIQDGAAYEQYF
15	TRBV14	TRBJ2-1	CASSQLLTSYNEQFF
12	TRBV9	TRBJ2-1	CASSPHPGEQFF
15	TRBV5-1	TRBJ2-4	CASTENGLAKNIQYF
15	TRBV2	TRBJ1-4	CASSARGTTNEKLFF
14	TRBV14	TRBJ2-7	CASSQTLYSYEQYF
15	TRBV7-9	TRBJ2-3	CASSVTRDRDNTQYF